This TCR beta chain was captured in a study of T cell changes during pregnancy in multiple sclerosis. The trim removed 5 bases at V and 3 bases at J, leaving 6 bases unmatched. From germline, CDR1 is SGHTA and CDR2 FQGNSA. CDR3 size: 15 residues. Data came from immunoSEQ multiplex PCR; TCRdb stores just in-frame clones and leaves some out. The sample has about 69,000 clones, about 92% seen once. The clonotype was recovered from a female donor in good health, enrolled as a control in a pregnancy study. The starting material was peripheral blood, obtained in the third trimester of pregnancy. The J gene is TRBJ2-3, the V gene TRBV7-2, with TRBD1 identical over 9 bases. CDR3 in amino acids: CASSPRDRVTDTQYF. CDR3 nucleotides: TGTGCCAGCAGCCCGCGGGACAGGGTTACAGATACGCAGTATTTT.